These 24 T cell receptor beta chains originate from one sample sequenced in a study of control samples from healthy donors and cancer patients. Sequencing was performed with immunoSEQ multiplex PCR; in TCRdb, only in-frame clones are kept and a portion is missing. The repertoire holds around 200,000 clones, with 85% to 95% as singletons. The specimen was blood. The source of these receptors is a man aged 18 to 30 in good health.

The CDR3 protein is CASSQGGAKGEQFF. CDR3 DNA sequence: TGTGCCAGCAGCCAAGGGGGGGCCAAAGGTGAGCAGTTCTTC. The chain is built from TRBV3-1 (or the pseudogene TRBV3-2) and TRBJ2-1; D could derive from TRBD1 or TRBD2 (6 bases each). This CDR3 is 14 amino acids long. Germline CDR1 and CDR2: LGHDT and YNNKEL (reference sequence). V lost 1 base, J lost 9 bases, and 13 bases lay in between.

This rearrangement joins TRBV6-2 or TRBV6-3 to TRBJ2-7; D might be TRBD2 (6 bases). V was trimmed by 5 bases and J by 7 bases, leaving 24 bases between them. Per germline, CDR1 MNHEY and CDR2 SVGEGT. The CDR3 has 16 residues. DNA for the CDR3: TGTGCCAGCAGTGAGACCCAGGCGGGACCTTCGCGGGAGCAGTACTTC. It is translated as CASSETQAGPSREQYF.

The chain recombines TRBV2 with TRBJ1-3; 7 nucleotides line up with TRBD1. This CDR3 has 14 residues. The junction had 6 bases not matched to a gene; V was cut back by 8 bases and J by 2 bases. Germline-derived CDR1 and CDR2 are SNHLY and FYNNEI. DNA for the CDR3: TGTGCCAGCCTTAGGGGGCAAGCTGGAAACACCATATATTTT. It specifies CASLRGQAGNTIYF. Using reference TRBV2 and TRBJ1-3 for the parts outside the CDR3, the full variable domain is EPEVTQTPSHQVTQMGQEVILRCVPISNHLYFYWYRQILGQKVEFLVSFYNNEISEKSEIFDDQFSVERPDGSNFTLKIRSTKLEDSAMYFCASLRGQAGNTIYFGEGSWLTVV.

V and J are TRBV28 and TRBJ2-5, with TRBD1 matching over 11 bases. Germline CDR1 and CDR2: MDHEN and SYDVKM. The CDR3 has 16 amino acids. V trimming: 6 bases; J trimming: 4 bases; junction bases outside the gene matches: 10. CDR3 sequence: CASSTDRGRGRETQYF. The DNA for the CDR3 is TGTGCCAGCAGCACGGACAGGGGGCGAGGACGAGAGACCCAGTACTTC.

CDR3 DNA: TGTGCCAGCAGCTTCGAACTCCCTTTCACAGATACGCAGTATTTT. Translated: CASSFELPFTDTQYF. The chain uses TRBV5-4 and TRBJ2-3; D is uncertain. The CDR3 spans 15 residues. The germline CDR1 and CDR2 sequences are SGHNT and YYREEE (reference sequence). Between the trimmed V and J ends, which lost 2 bases and 2 bases, there was a span of 12 bases. Filled out from reference TRBV5-4 and TRBJ2-3, the complete variable domain reads ETGVTQSPTHLIKTRGQQVTLRCSSQSGHNTVSWYQQALGQGPQFIFQYYREEENGRGNFPPRFSGLQFPNYSSELNVNALELDDSALYLCASSFELPFTDTQYFGPGTRLTVL.

The genes are TRBV5-6 and TRBJ1-4, with D possibly being TRBD1 (6 bases). V was clipped by 3 bases and J by 8 bases, with 14 bases between them. This CDR3 has 14 amino acids. CDR1 SGHDT and CDR2 YYEEEE come from the germline V gene. The CDR3 nucleotides read TGTGCCAGCAGCTCGCGGACAGTTTGGGAAAAACTGTTTTTT. This gives the protein CASSSRTVWEKLFF.

CDR3 amino acids: CASSIIDYGYTF. CDR3 DNA sequence: TGTGCCAGTAGTATAATCGACTATGGCTACACCTTC. The chain employs TRBV19 and TRBJ1-2; D remains ambiguous. This CDR3 has 12 residues. Germline values: CDR1 LNHDA, CDR2 SQIVND (reference sequence). Trimming took 2 bases from V and 3 from J, leaving 4 bases between them.

V usage is TRBV15 and J usage is TRBJ1-5, with D uncertain. The V end lost 0 bases, the J end lost 9 bases, and 30 bases lay between the germline ends. Germline loops: CDR1 LNHNV, CDR2 YYDKDF (reference sequence). The CDR3 has 20 amino acids. The CDR3 loop is CATSRDVFTGAISPYRPQHF. The CDR3, as DNA: TGTGCCACCAGCAGAGATGTATTTACCGGCGCAATATCCCCCTACAGGCCCCAGCATTTT.

The chain employs TRBV7-3 and TRBJ1-1, with 8 nucleotides matching TRBD1. The germline V gene has CDR1 SGHTA and CDR2 FQGTGA. Unmatched junction bases numbered 4, after V lost 2 bases and J lost 5 bases. CDR3 length: 14 residues. Here the CDR3 DNA reads TGTGCCAGCAGCTTACAGGGGGCGCGAACTGAAGCTTTCTTT. As protein: CASSLQGARTEAFF.

The chain couples TRBV5-1 to TRBJ2-3; 8 bases agree with TRBD1. CDR3 length: 15 amino acids. The germline gives CDR1 SGHRS, CDR2 YFSETQ. V was clipped by 2 bases and J by 5 bases; unmatched bases: 7. CDR3 sequence (DNA): TGCGCCAGCAGCTTCACAGGGGGTGTGGGAGATACGCAGTATTTT. Translation: CASSFTGGVGDTQYF.

The chain joins TRBV2 to TRBJ2-1; D might be TRBD2 (5 bases). CDR1 and CDR2 (germline): SNHLY, FYNNEI. V gave up 6 bases and J gave up 0 bases, with 15 bases separating them. The CDR3 totals 16 residues. In nucleotides, the CDR3 is TGTGCCAGCAGGGTTCTCCGGGGTAGCTCCTACAATGAGCAGTTCTTC. Amino acids: CASRVLRGSSYNEQFF.

This chain links TRBV19 with TRBJ2-1, with a tentative D call TRBD2 (5 bases). Between the trimmed V and J ends, which lost 8 bases and 7 bases, there was a span of 15 bases. This CDR3 is 13 amino acids long. Germline V lookup: CDR1 LNHDA, CDR2 SQIVND (reference sequence). The CDR3 sequence is CASRGKGWNEQFF. The CDR3 DNA reads TGTGCCAGTCGGGGTAAGGGATGGAATGAGCAGTTCTTC.

Of note for this clone: The same CDR3 arises from other DNA sequences in this sample as well. The chain recombines TRBV5-4 with TRBJ1-6, with D unresolved. Germline CDR1 reads SGHNT; CDR2 reads YYREEE (reference sequence). The V end lost 4 bases, the J end lost 9 bases, and 11 bases lay between the germline ends. This CDR3 is 13 amino acids long. CDR3 region: CASSPTGGSPLHF. The CDR3 nucleotides are TGTGCCAGCAGCCCAACGGGTGGTTCACCCCTCCACTTT.

V usage is TRBV27 and J usage is TRBJ1-2; tentative D call: TRBD1 (5 bases). CDR3 length equals 13 residues. The V and J ends lost 0 bases and 3 bases respectively, with 5 bases between them. Germline CDR1 MNHEY, CDR2 SMNVEV (reference sequence). The CDR3 loop reads CASSLSRDYGYTF. CDR3 in DNA: TGTGCCAGCAGTTTATCCAGGGACTATGGCTACACCTTC.

V gene TRBV6-1 combines with J gene TRBJ2-3; D might be TRBD1 or TRBD2, each matching 6 bases. Germline V gene sequence: CDR1 MNHNS, CDR2 SASEGT. Trimming left V 2 bases short and J 2 bases short, with 14 bases between. This CDR3 is 16 amino acids long. CDR3 in DNA: TGTGCCAGCAGTGAAAGGACGGGGGCCTACACAGATACGCAGTATTTT. Amino acids: CASSERTGAYTDTQYF.

J is TRBJ2-1 and V is TRBV7-3; D perhaps matches TRBD2 (5 bases). Trimming removed 1 base at V and 8 bases at J, with 15 bases between. Germline CDR1 reads SGHTA; CDR2 reads FQGTGA. There are 15 residues in the CDR3. This CDR3 reads CASSLSSVGSDEQFF. The CDR3 DNA reads TGTGCCAGCAGCTTAAGTAGTGTAGGGAGCGATGAGCAGTTCTTC.

The table lists this clone with a count of one. This chain connects TRBV29-1 to TRBJ2-7, with 7 bases matching TRBD2. The CDR3 spans 12 residues. Germline V CDR1 and CDR2: SQVTM, ANQGSEA. The V gene end was trimmed by 4 bases and the J gene end by 3 bases; junction bases not matched to a gene: 3. CDR3 nucleotide sequence: TGCAGCGTTGTGTGGGAGGGCTACGAGCAGTACTTC. Residues: CSVVWEGYEQYF.

This clone has more than one count but fewer than ten. This chain connects TRBV7-6 to TRBJ1-3, with no clear D. CDR1 is SGHVS, CDR2 FNYEAQ, per germline. V shed 2 bases and J shed 0 bases, with 8 bases lying between them. The CDR3 loop spans 15 amino acids. CDR3 DNA sequence: TGTGCCAGCAGCTTAAGTGAAACCTCTGGAAACACCATATATTTT. It translates to CASSLSETSGNTIYF.

This rearrangement joins TRBV7-9 to TRBJ1-6; D is ambiguous. In germline, CDR1 is SEHNR, CDR2 FQNEAQ (reference sequence). Trimming left V 6 bases short and J 9 bases short, with 9 bases between. CDR3 length: 12 residues. CDR3 protein: CASSSFGSPLHF. CDR3 nucleotides: TGTGCCAGCAGTTCCTTTGGTTCACCCCTCCACTTT.

This chain uses TRBV9 with TRBJ2-7, with D possibly being TRBD1 (5 bases). The CDR3 is 14 amino acids. From germline, CDR1 is SGDLS and CDR2 YYNGEE. V dropped 0 bases and J dropped 0 bases, with 7 bases sitting between them. The CDR3 here is CASSVGQSSYEQYF. CDR3 in DNA: TGTGCCAGCAGCGTAGGACAGAGCTCCTACGAGCAGTACTTC.

V usage is TRBV3-1 (or the pseudogene TRBV3-2) and J usage is TRBJ2-1; D perhaps matches TRBD2 (6 bases). V lost 4 bases and J 12 bases, leaving 25 bases between the germline ends. The CDR3 is 16 residues long. The germline V gene encodes CDR1 LGHDT and CDR2 YNNKEL (reference sequence). The CDR3 spells CASSRGTDYELLGQFF. CDR3 coding DNA: TGTGCCAGCAGCCGCGGGACGGACTACGAACTTTTGGGGCAGTTCTTC.

The J gene is TRBJ2-3, the V gene TRBV2; D unresolved. V was pared by 5 bases and J by 10 bases, with 19 bases between. This CDR3 contains 14 residues. Germline V gene data show CDR1 as SNHLY and CDR2 as FYNNEI. Written as DNA, the CDR3 is TGTGCCAGCAGTTTTAGTGGGCTCCAGGTCGCGCAGTATTTT. Its translation: CASSFSGLQVAQYF.

The chain joins TRBV18 to TRBJ1-1; TRBD1 matches at 8 bases. Germline V CDR1 and CDR2: KGHSH, LQKENI. Losses at the gene ends were 8 bases for V and 0 bases for J; bases not matched to a gene: 5. The CDR3 extends over 14 amino acids. The CDR3 DNA sequence: TGTGCCAGCCAGTACAGGGGGATGAACACTGAAGCTTTCTTT. This translates into CASQYRGMNTEAFF.

The CDR3 bases are TGCGCCAGCAGCACCACAGGGGAAGCCGGGGAGCTGTTTTTT. It specifies CASSTTGEAGELFF. The V call is TRBV5-1, the J call TRBJ2-2, with TRBD1 matching 7 bases. This CDR3 spans 14 amino acids. The V gene end was trimmed by 4 bases and the J gene end by 6 bases; junction bases not matched to a gene: 6. Germline assignment: CDR1 SGHRS and CDR2 YFSETQ.